Below are 19 T cell receptor beta chains sequenced from a single sample in a study of blood T cells in healthy people across ages. Together with a sample-barcoded 5' primer, a J-beta primer mix was included in a second PCR lasting roughly 6 to 12 cycles. MiXCR, applied by TCRdb to the 5' RACE reads, yields one record per CDR3 protein. The table lists nearly 800,000 distinct CDR3 sequences, 20% to 25% of them singletons. The sample was also reused in another study, on T cells of mothers and their children.

What was sequenced was blood. Source of these receptors: a boy under 18 in good health.

This clonotype was seen a handful of times. A read error may account for a junction end that differs from germline. V gene TRBV10-3 combines with J gene TRBJ2-7; no firm D call. The germline V gene has CDR1 ENHRY and CDR2 SYGVKD. This CDR3 spans 12 amino acids. In nucleotides, the CDR3 is TGTGCCATCAATGAGGTCTCCTACGAGCAGTACTTC. This translates into CAINEVSYEQYF.

The table lists this clonotype with a few counts. The chain links TRBV7-3 to TRBJ1-2; 9 bases map to TRBD1. Germline trimming cut 5 bases from V and 7 bases from J; bases unmatched to any gene: 5. In germline, CDR1 is SGHTA, CDR2 FQGTGA. The CDR3 is made up of 13 amino acids. CDR3: CASSVTGGIGYTF. The CDR3 DNA follows: TGTGCCAGCAGCGTGACAGGGGGAATTGGCTACACCTTC.

This clonotype appeared many times. V is TRBV5-6 and J is TRBJ2-2; TRBD1 agrees at 7 bases. The CDR3 length is 14 residues. Germline V gene lookup returns CDR1 SGHDT and CDR2 YYEEEE. V shed 0 bases and J 4 bases; nucleotides not matched to a gene: 0. The CDR3 region is CASSLGQGTGELFF. The DNA for the CDR3 is TGTGCCAGCAGCTTGGGACAGGGCACCGGGGAGCTGTTTTTT.

V usage is TRBV27 and J usage is TRBJ2-7; D possibly corresponds to TRBD1 (6 bases). V dropped 8 bases and J dropped 0 bases, with 11 bases sitting between them. Germline V gene lookup returns CDR1 MNHEY and CDR2 SMNVEV (reference sequence). There are 13 residues in the CDR3. CDR3: CASAQGSSYEQYF. The CDR3, as DNA: TGTGCCAGCGCACAGGGAAGCTCCTACGAGCAGTACTTC.

Here the CDR3 reads CASQKRGGMNEQFF. In nucleotides, the CDR3 is TGTGCCAGCCAAAAGCGGGGGGGCATGAATGAGCAGTTCTTC. The V call is TRBV2, the J call TRBJ2-1, with TRBD2 matching over 10 bases. Germline CDR1 is SNHLY and CDR2 is FYNNEI. The CDR3 covers 14 residues. V lost 8 bases and J lost 7; bases outside the gene matches: 8.

This clonotype was counted between two and nine times. This chain links TRBV7-9 with TRBJ2-6; 12 nucleotides line up with TRBD1. Unmatched junction bases numbered 14, after V lost 4 bases and J lost 7 bases. This CDR3 has 19 residues. Germline V gene lookup returns CDR1 SEHNR and CDR2 FQNEAQ (reference sequence). The CDR3 bases are TGTGCCAGCAGCTCGGTCCGGGACAGGGGGCCTCTGGGAGCCAACGTCCTGACTTTC. This sequence encodes CASSSVRDRGPLGANVLTF.

The CDR3 spells CSAIRDQTTKQYF. The CDR3 DNA reads as TGCAGTGCGATCCGGGACCAAACTACGAAACAGTACTTC. The genes are TRBV20-1 and TRBJ2-7; D may match TRBD1 or TRBD2 (5 bases each). V gave up 6 bases and J gave up 10 bases, with 22 bases separating them. CDR3 size: 13 residues. Per the germline V gene, CDR1 is DFQATT and CDR2 is SNEGSKA (reference sequence).

This clonotype was detected only a few times. The chain uses TRBV6-5 and TRBJ1-5, with TRBD1 as a possible D gene (5 bases). The germline V gene has CDR1 MNHEY and CDR2 SVGAGI. Trimming shortened V by 6 bases and J by 3 bases, and 15 bases separated the two germline ends. This CDR3 is 15 amino acids long. The CDR3 loop reads CASRSRDGYNQPQHF. CDR3 sequence (DNA): TGTGCCAGCAGGAGCCGGGACGGTTACAATCAGCCCCAGCATTTT.

This clonotype was seen only a few times. The chain is built from TRBV6-4 and TRBJ2-1, with 13 bases lining up with TRBD2. The length of the CDR3 is 15 residues. The V segment lost 3 bases and the J segment 5 bases; nucleotides outside the gene matches: 1. Germline-derived CDR1 and CDR2 are MRHNA and SNTAGT. The CDR3: CASSDGTSGDNEQFF. The CDR3 DNA reads as TGTGCCAGCAGTGATGGGACTAGCGGGGACAATGAGCAGTTCTTC.

About this clonotype: Mismatch with germline at one junction end may stem from a read error. CDR3 coding DNA: TGCGCCAACAGCCCATACCAGGCTAGCGACACCGGGGAGCTGTTTTTT. It codes for CANSPYQASDTGELFF. This chain connects TRBV5-1 to TRBJ2-2; D may be TRBD2 (6 bases). Per germline, CDR1 SGHRS and CDR2 YFSETQ. This CDR3 comprises 16 residues.

This clonotype was detected only a few times. The missing conserved phenylalanine or tryptophan at the end of this CDR3 makes a read error likely. Because the CDR3's place on the DNA is in doubt, the DNA is left out and the CDR3 is given as listed by TCRdb. The chain has TRBV21-1 and TRBJ2-5; the DNA was not compared with TRBD1, the D call given in the table. TRBV21-1 is a documented pseudogene. Ends included, the CDR3 has 14 residues. The CDR3 sequence is CASSFRVPAGEQYL.

In this sample, this clonotype turned up a few times. The chain uses TRBV9 and TRBJ2-3; 10 positions match TRBD2. The J segment lost 3 bases and the V segment lost 0 bases, leaving 4 bases of the junction unmatched. Germline-derived CDR1 and CDR2 are SGDLS and YYNGEE. The CDR3 contains 16 residues. The chain's CDR3 is CASSVGVSGGTDTQYF. CDR3 DNA sequence: TGTGCCAGCAGCGTAGGCGTTAGCGGGGGGACAGATACGCAGTATTTT.

A few counts support this clonotype. This chain links TRBV5-1 with TRBJ2-1; 8 bases are shared with TRBD1. After removal of 0 bases from V and 3 bases from J, the junction contained 5 bases not matched to a gene. This CDR3 spans 16 amino acids. Germline V lookup: CDR1 SGHRS, CDR2 YFSETQ. CDR3 nucleotide sequence: TGCGCCAGCAGCTTGGCCGTGGGACAGGACTACAATGAGCAGTTCTTC. Translating gives CASSLAVGQDYNEQFF.

This rearrangement joins TRBV5-1 to TRBJ1-1; the match to TRBD1 covers 7 bases. This CDR3 has 17 residues. Per the germline V gene, CDR1 is SGHRS and CDR2 is YFSETQ. V trimming: 3 bases; J trimming: 1 base; junction bases outside the gene matches: 12. CDR3 region: CASSSHQKQGPNTEAFF. CDR3 DNA: TGCGCCAGCAGCTCACACCAAAAACAGGGGCCGAACACTGAAGCTTTCTTT.

As regards this clonotype: This sequence may be a read error, since a much larger clone differs from it by one base. The V and J genes are TRBV7-2 and TRBJ2-5; D is unresolved. The CDR3 is 11 residues long. Per germline, CDR1 SGHTA and CDR2 FQGNSA. The CDR3 spells CAGSLGQTQYF. CDR3 in DNA: TGTGCCGGCAGCTTAGGGCAGACCCAGTACTTC.

The chain combines TRBV5-1 with TRBJ2-6, with D hard to call. V lost 1 base and J lost 0, with 8 bases in between. There are 16 residues in the CDR3. The germline gives CDR1 SGHRS, CDR2 YFSETQ. CDR3 sequence (DNA): TGCGCCAGCAGCTTGCCCCCTACCTCTGGGGCCAACGTCCTGACTTTC. Translating it yields CASSLPPTSGANVLTF.

This clonotype was seen more than once but under ten times. The chain uses TRBV4-3 and TRBJ2-2, with TRBD2 matching 8 bases. J was trimmed by 4 bases and V by 0 bases; bases with no gene match: 7. Per the germline V gene, CDR1 is LGHNA and CDR2 is YSLEER. This CDR3 has 17 residues. This CDR3 reads CASSQDMPGGGTGELFF. The CDR3, as DNA: TGCGCCAGCAGCCAAGATATGCCCGGGGGGGGCACCGGGGAGCTGTTTTTT.

This clonotype was counted between two and nine times. The chain is built from TRBV10-3 and TRBJ1-2, with D possibly matching TRBD1 (5 bases). Trimming stripped 8 bases from V and 7 bases from J, with 14 bases between. The CDR3 spans 12 residues. Germline V gene data show CDR1 as ENHRY and CDR2 as SYGVKD. CDR3 in DNA: TGTGCCATCGGAGTGGGGGGTGGTGGCTACACCTTC. It translates to CAIGVGGGGYTF.

About this clonotype: A read error may be the cause here, since a much bigger clone is one base away. The J gene is TRBJ2-5, the V gene TRBV3-1; the D gene is possibly TRBD1 (5 bases). The J call may be incorrect, as the DNA end agrees better with TRBJ2-7. CDR1 LGHDT and CDR2 YNNKEL come from the germline V gene (reference sequence). The length of the CDR3 is 17 residues. CDR3 protein: CASSQDREGPLPYEQYF. The CDR3 DNA reads TGTGCCAGCAGCCAAGACAGGGAAGGACCCCTCCCCTACGAGCAGTACTTC.